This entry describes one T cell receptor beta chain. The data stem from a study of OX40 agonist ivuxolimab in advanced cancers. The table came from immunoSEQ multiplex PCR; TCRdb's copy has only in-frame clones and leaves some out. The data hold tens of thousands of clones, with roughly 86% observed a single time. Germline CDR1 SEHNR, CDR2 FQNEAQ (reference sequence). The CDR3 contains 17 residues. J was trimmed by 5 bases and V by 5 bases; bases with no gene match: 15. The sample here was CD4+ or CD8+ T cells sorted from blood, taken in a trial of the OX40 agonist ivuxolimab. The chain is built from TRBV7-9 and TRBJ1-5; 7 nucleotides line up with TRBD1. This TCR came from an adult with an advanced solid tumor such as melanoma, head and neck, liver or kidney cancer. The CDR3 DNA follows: TGTGCCAGCAGCCCCCCAGCGGGACAGAGGCAAGATCAGCCCCAGCATTTT. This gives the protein CASSPPAGQRQDQPQHF. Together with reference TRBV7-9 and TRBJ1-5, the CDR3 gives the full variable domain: DTGVSQNPRHKITKRGQNVTFRCDPISEHNRLYWYRQTLGQGPEFLTYFQNEAQLEKSRLLSDRFSAERPKGSFSTLEIQRTEQGDSAMYLCASSPPAGQRQDQPQHFGDGTRLSIL.